These 14 T cell receptor beta chains originate from one sample sequenced in a study of shared clonotypes between healthy human individuals. Here immunoSEQ multiplex PCR was the method, and the copy in TCRdb shows in-frame clones only, minus some. The table lists roughly 2.4 million clones, roughly 95% of them singletons, with 0.1% to 0.15% in the top ten. The sequenced material came from naive CD4+ T cells sorted from blood. Indicated subset: CD45RA+ positively selected. These TCRs come from a man aged 18 to 35 in good health.

The rearrangement joins TRBV5-5 to TRBJ1-2; the D is unclear. This CDR3 comprises 13 residues. From germline, CDR1 is SGHKS and CDR2 YYEKEE (reference sequence). Between the trimmed V and J ends, which lost 0 bases and 9 bases, there was a span of 12 bases. CDR3: CASSLESSNRYTF. The CDR3 DNA sequence: TGTGCCAGCAGCTTGGAAAGCAGCAACCGCTACACCTTC. The entire variable domain, with the rest obtained from reference TRBV5-5 and TRBJ1-2, is as follows: DAGVTQSPTHLIKTRGQQVTLRCSPISGHKSVSWYQQVLGQGPQFIFQYYEKEERGRGNFPDRFSARQFPNYSSELNVNALLLGDSALYLCASSLESSNRYTFGSGTRLTVV.

This clone has just one count. The sample contains more than one DNA sequence encoding this CDR3. The chain joins TRBV5-1 to TRBJ2-7; 7 bases align to TRBD2. This CDR3 is built from 16 residues. V was pared by 4 bases and J by 0 bases, with 10 bases of the junction left unmatched. Germline V CDR1 and CDR2: SGHRS, YFSETQ. The DNA for the CDR3 is TGCGCCAGCAGCCTCGGGGGGTCCCAGGTCTCCTACGAGCAGTACTTC. Protein sequence: CASSLGGSQVSYEQYF.

This clone appeared a single time. The J gene is TRBJ1-5, the V gene TRBV4-1, with a possible D match to TRBD1 (6 bases). This CDR3 is built from 18 residues. V lost 1 base and J 2 bases, leaving 18 bases between the germline ends. Germline loops: CDR1 MGHRA, CDR2 YSYEKL. CDR3 protein: CASSQVGGRGKGNQPQHF. CDR3 bases: TGCGCCAGCAGCCAAGTCGGTGGCAGGGGAAAGGGCAATCAGCCCCAGCATTTT.

This chain uses TRBV6-6 with TRBJ2-5; TRBD1 aligns across 8 bases. The length of the CDR3 is 15 residues. The germline V gene encodes CDR1 MNHNY and CDR2 SVGAGI (reference sequence). Germline trimming cut 6 bases from V and 5 bases from J; bases unmatched to any gene: 11. CDR3 bases: TGTGCCAGCAGAAAAGAGGGGACAGGCGGGGAGACCCAGTACTTC. Amino acids: CASRKEGTGGETQYF.

V and J are TRBV2 and TRBJ1-2; D is uncertain. The CDR3 runs to 12 residues. V lost 7 bases and J lost 5, with 11 bases in between. Germline lookup yields CDR1 SNHLY and CDR2 FYNNEI. CDR3 amino acids: CASNSDEYGYTF. Written as DNA, the CDR3 is TGTGCCAGCAATTCTGATGAATATGGCTACACCTTC. Variable domain in full (rest from reference TRBV2 and TRBJ1-2): EPEVTQTPSHQVTQMGQEVILRCVPISNHLYFYWYRQILGQKVEFLVSFYNNEISEKSEIFDDQFSVERPDGSNFTLKIRSTKLEDSAMYFCASNSDEYGYTFGSGTRLTVV.

This chain connects TRBV7-6 to TRBJ1-6; D is unclear. The CDR3 totals 15 residues. Germline V CDR1 and CDR2: SGHVS, FNYEAQ. V was pared by 1 base and J by 7 bases, with 11 bases between. The CDR3: CASSLGSPVNSPLHF. CDR3 sequence (DNA): TGTGCCAGCAGCTTAGGGAGCCCGGTGAATTCACCCCTCCACTTT.

This chain joins TRBV10-3 and TRBJ1-4, with 7 bases lining up with TRBD1. Germline V CDR1 and CDR2: ENHRY, SYGVKD. V was pared by 6 bases and J by 4 bases, with 8 bases of the junction left unmatched. This CDR3 is 15 amino acids long. CDR3 nucleotides: TGTGCCATCAGGTCCGGGACAGAAGATAATGAAAAACTGTTTTTT. Protein sequence: CAIRSGTEDNEKLFF.

The chain carries TRBV29-1 and TRBJ2-1; 7 nucleotides agree with TRBD2. The CDR3 covers 16 residues. Germline CDR1 SQVTM, CDR2 ANQGSEA. The trim removed 6 bases at V and 4 bases at J, leaving 15 bases unmatched. The CDR3 region has the DNA TGCAGCGTGCAAGGCGCGGGAGTAAAAAAATACAATGAGCAGTTCTTC. Translated: CSVQGAGVKKYNEQFF.

The rearrangement links TRBV5-1 to TRBJ1-5, with D maybe TRBD1 (6 bases). The CDR3 runs 15 residues. Germline-derived CDR1 and CDR2 are SGHRS and YFSETQ. Trimming took off 2 bases at V and 3 bases at J, with 12 bases between the two ends. The CDR3 reads CASSLTGKDNQPQHF. In DNA form, the CDR3 reads TGCGCCAGCAGCTTAACAGGGAAGGACAATCAGCCCCAGCATTTT.

The V and J genes are TRBV21-1 and TRBJ2-1; TRBD2 was called by the table and not checked on the DNA. TRBV21-1 is a recognized pseudogene. The CDR3 is 15 amino acids. The CDR3 sequence is CASSKDWSSYNEQFF. DNA for the CDR3: TGTGCCAGCAGCAAAGACTGGAGCTCCTACAATGAGCAGTTCTTC.

This clone occurred once. V gene TRBV2 combines with J gene TRBJ2-3; D is unresolved. V gave up 7 bases and J gave up 6 bases, with 8 bases separating them. This CDR3 has 11 amino acids. Germline CDR1 SNHLY, CDR2 FYNNEI. The CDR3 protein is CASKETDTQYF. The CDR3 DNA is TGTGCCAGCAAAGAGACCGATACGCAGTATTTT.

This clone was recorded once. The chain carries TRBV30 and TRBJ2-3; the D gene could be TRBD1 or TRBD2 (6 bases each). Germline values: CDR1 GTSNPN, CDR2 SVGIG (reference sequence). V lost 5 bases and J 7 bases, leaving 10 bases between the germline ends. This CDR3 region has 11 residues. The CDR3 protein is CAWQGRNTQYF. The CDR3 DNA reads as TGTGCCTGGCAGGGGAGGAATACGCAGTATTTT. Using reference TRBV30 and TRBJ2-3 for the parts outside the CDR3, the full variable domain is SQTIHQWPATLVQPVGSPLSLECTVEGTSNPNLYWYRQAAGRGLQLLFYSVGIGQISSEVPQNLSASRPQDRQFILSSKKLLLSDSGFYLCAWQGRNTQYFGPGTRLTVL.

The chain is built from TRBV30 and TRBJ2-5; a possible D gene is TRBD1 (6 bases). The DNA end lines up better with TRBJ2-7; the J call may be wrong. CDR3 length equals 13 residues. Germline CDR1 GTSNPN, CDR2 SVGIG (reference sequence). The CDR3 loop reads CAWASGQNYEQYF. The DNA of the CDR3 is TGTGCCTGGGCATCGGGACAAAACTACGAGCAGTACTTC.

The V call is TRBV6-5, the J call TRBJ2-3; tentative D call: TRBD1 (6 bases). Between the trimmed V and J ends, which lost 6 bases and 1 base, there was a span of 11 bases. CDR1 MNHEY and CDR2 SVGAGI come from the germline V gene. This CDR3 has 14 amino acids. The CDR3 is CASRRAGGTDTQYF. DNA for the CDR3: TGTGCCAGCAGGAGGGCAGGGGGCACAGATACGCAGTATTTT.